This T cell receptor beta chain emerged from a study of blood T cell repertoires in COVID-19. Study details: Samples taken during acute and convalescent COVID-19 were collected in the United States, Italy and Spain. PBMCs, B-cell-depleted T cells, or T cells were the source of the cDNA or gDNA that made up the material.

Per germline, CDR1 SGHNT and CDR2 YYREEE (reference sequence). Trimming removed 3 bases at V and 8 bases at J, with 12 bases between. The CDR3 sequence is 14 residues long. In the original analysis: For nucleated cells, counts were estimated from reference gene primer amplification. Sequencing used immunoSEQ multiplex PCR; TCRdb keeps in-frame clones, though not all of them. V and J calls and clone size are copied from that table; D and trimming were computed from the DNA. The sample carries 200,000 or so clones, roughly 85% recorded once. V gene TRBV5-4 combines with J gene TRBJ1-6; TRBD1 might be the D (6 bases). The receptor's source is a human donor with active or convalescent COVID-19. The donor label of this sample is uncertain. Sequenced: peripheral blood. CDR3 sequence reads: CASSSAGVYSPLHF. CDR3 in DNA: TGTGCCAGCAGCTCGGCAGGGGTATATTCACCCCTCCACTTT.